This entry is about one T cell receptor (beta chain). This clonotype was picked up many times. Its recognized antigen is unknown. No per-base quality is available; no much larger clone lies one base away. Hyperthyroidism patients were newly diagnosed, had a disease duration of under 2 months, and were aged 18 to 65 years. Patients with uncontrolled infections, other autoimmune diseases, pregnancy or lactation were excluded. Clinical symptoms, serum thyroxine and TRAb, thyroid ultrasound, and orbital computed tomography formed the basis for the diagnoses. Blood from progressor patients was collected at the time of first diagnosis with hyperthyroidism, before any ophthalmopathy symptoms had appeared. Ficoll-Paque density gradient centrifugation was used to isolate PBMCs from 9.5 to 10 ml of fresh peripheral blood. Progressor patients were defined as those initially diagnosed with Graves' hyperthyroidism in whom ophthalmopathy developed during follow-up. Total RNA was extracted with Trizol reagent, and quality was checked on an Agilent 2100 Bioanalyzer.

The data derive from a study of T cells in Graves' hyperthyroidism and ophthalmopathy (dated by TCRdb to between 2018 and 2020). For the study in its entirety: Peripheral blood was collected at initial diagnosis, before any treatment. A discovery cohort of roughly 96 patients, about 44 with Graves' ophthalmopathy and 55 to 60 with stable Graves' hyperthyroidism, was used to find distinguishing TCR V-J signatures. Prospective prediction of ophthalmopathy was tested in an independent validation cohort consisting of 18 to 20 hyperthyroidism patients and 15 to 17 patients who later progressed to ophthalmopathy. For training and testing, the approximately 92 patients in the discovery cohort were randomly divided in a 7:3 ratio. Thyroid tissue and blood T-cell repertoires from roughly 6 Graves' hyperthyroidism patients were also compared in the study. After sampling, hyperthyroidism patients received methimazole starting at 30 mg daily, and ophthalmopathy patients received high-dose intravenous methylprednisolone. TCR Vbeta CDR3 sequencing of approximately 140 peripheral blood samples (under 45 ophthalmopathy, 75 hyperthyroidism and roughly 17 progressor patients) is reported in the paper. The research as a whole found: Most expanded thyroid clonotypes (frequency above 0.001) were also detected in blood, suggesting blood repertoires may reflect thyroid immune responses. In validation, the model predicted progression to ophthalmopathy with approximately 70% sensitivity and about 72% specificity, a median of about 6.7 months before onset. Ophthalmopathy was separated from stable hyperthyroidism by a 13 V-J signature model, with about 88% sensitivity and around 81% specificity obtained in cross-validation and 80%/75% obtained in testing. No statistical method was used to fix the sample size in advance, and group allocation was not hidden from the investigators.

The TCR beta CDR3 regions were amplified from the RNA transcripts. For the first round of RT-PCR on the TCR CDR3, the HTBI primer set was used together with the Qiagen OneStep RT-PCR kit. Libraries were constructed in a second round of multiplex PCR, after which size selection and purification were performed. Libraries were sequenced paired-end with 100 bp reads on an Illumina HiSeq2000. As for the original processing: SOAPnuke was used to process the raw data, with reads discarded if the reads contained adapters or uncalled bases, had a mean Phred below 15, or lacked an exact constant-primer or identifier match. High-quality paired reads were merged using COPE v1.2.5, and each unique nucleotide sequence was defined as a clonotype. Clonotypes were aligned to IMGT TRBV, TRBD and TRBJ reference segments using MiTCR v1.1. Only V-J combinations with frequency above 0.0001, covering 98% to 99.2% of repertoires, were analysed. The TCS score was defined as the ratio of F50 (clonal expansion) to E x V (chaos), calculated using BLOSUM62-based TCRdist between CDR3 peptides within each V-J. Welch's t-statistics and random forest reduced just over 500 V-J features to roughly 13, which were used in a naive Bayes classifier (R e1071). Clones were called with MiXCR by TCRdb after fastp trimmed the public reads at Q25, and only in-frame beta chains were retained. Rows are combined by CDR3 protein, so each entry shows the most common genes and DNA. The V and J calls were determined by TCRdb, not by the authors. This sample holds more than 350,000 distinct CDR3 sequences; about a sixth were observed only once. The top ten clonotypes cover approximately 30% of the sample.

The sequence was obtained from a woman aged 25 to 39 with Graves' hyperthyroidism that later progressed to Graves' ophthalmopathy. Source material: blood.

The DNA sequence reads TGTGCCAGCAGCGTAGAGGGTAAGGTGTCTGGAAACACCATATATTTT. It is translated as CASSVEGKVSGNTIYF. This sequence uses TRBV9 and TRBJ1-3; the D gene cannot be resolved reliably. For CDR1 and CDR2, the germline V gene lists SGDLS and YYNGEE. Trimming removed 0 bases from V and 1 base from J, leaving 11 bases between the germline ends. The CDR3 sequence holds 16 residues, the cysteine and phenylalanine included. Only the CDR3 region is kept as DNA, spanning 48 bases read in frame from base 1. The entire variable domain, with the stretches around the CDR3 drawn from the reference TRBV9 and TRBJ1-3 proteins, is DSGVTQTPKHLITATGQRVTLRCSPRSGDLSVYWYQQSLDQGLQFLIQYYNGEERAKGNILERFSAQQFPDLHSELNLSSLELGDSALYFCASSVEGKVSGNTIYFGEGSWLTVV.